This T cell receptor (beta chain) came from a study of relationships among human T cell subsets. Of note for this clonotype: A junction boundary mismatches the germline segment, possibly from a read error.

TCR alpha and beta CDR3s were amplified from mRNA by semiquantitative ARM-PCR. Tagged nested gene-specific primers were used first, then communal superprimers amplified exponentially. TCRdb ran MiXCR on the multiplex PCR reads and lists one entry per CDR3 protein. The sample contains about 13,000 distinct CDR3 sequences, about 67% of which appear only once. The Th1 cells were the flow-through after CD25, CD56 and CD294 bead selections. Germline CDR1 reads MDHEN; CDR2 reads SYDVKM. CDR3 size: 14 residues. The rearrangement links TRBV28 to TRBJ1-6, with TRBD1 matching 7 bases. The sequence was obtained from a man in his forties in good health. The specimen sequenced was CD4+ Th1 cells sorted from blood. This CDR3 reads CASNRDSLNSPLHF. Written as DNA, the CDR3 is TGTGCCAGCAACCGGGACAGCTTAAATTCACCCCTCCACTTC.